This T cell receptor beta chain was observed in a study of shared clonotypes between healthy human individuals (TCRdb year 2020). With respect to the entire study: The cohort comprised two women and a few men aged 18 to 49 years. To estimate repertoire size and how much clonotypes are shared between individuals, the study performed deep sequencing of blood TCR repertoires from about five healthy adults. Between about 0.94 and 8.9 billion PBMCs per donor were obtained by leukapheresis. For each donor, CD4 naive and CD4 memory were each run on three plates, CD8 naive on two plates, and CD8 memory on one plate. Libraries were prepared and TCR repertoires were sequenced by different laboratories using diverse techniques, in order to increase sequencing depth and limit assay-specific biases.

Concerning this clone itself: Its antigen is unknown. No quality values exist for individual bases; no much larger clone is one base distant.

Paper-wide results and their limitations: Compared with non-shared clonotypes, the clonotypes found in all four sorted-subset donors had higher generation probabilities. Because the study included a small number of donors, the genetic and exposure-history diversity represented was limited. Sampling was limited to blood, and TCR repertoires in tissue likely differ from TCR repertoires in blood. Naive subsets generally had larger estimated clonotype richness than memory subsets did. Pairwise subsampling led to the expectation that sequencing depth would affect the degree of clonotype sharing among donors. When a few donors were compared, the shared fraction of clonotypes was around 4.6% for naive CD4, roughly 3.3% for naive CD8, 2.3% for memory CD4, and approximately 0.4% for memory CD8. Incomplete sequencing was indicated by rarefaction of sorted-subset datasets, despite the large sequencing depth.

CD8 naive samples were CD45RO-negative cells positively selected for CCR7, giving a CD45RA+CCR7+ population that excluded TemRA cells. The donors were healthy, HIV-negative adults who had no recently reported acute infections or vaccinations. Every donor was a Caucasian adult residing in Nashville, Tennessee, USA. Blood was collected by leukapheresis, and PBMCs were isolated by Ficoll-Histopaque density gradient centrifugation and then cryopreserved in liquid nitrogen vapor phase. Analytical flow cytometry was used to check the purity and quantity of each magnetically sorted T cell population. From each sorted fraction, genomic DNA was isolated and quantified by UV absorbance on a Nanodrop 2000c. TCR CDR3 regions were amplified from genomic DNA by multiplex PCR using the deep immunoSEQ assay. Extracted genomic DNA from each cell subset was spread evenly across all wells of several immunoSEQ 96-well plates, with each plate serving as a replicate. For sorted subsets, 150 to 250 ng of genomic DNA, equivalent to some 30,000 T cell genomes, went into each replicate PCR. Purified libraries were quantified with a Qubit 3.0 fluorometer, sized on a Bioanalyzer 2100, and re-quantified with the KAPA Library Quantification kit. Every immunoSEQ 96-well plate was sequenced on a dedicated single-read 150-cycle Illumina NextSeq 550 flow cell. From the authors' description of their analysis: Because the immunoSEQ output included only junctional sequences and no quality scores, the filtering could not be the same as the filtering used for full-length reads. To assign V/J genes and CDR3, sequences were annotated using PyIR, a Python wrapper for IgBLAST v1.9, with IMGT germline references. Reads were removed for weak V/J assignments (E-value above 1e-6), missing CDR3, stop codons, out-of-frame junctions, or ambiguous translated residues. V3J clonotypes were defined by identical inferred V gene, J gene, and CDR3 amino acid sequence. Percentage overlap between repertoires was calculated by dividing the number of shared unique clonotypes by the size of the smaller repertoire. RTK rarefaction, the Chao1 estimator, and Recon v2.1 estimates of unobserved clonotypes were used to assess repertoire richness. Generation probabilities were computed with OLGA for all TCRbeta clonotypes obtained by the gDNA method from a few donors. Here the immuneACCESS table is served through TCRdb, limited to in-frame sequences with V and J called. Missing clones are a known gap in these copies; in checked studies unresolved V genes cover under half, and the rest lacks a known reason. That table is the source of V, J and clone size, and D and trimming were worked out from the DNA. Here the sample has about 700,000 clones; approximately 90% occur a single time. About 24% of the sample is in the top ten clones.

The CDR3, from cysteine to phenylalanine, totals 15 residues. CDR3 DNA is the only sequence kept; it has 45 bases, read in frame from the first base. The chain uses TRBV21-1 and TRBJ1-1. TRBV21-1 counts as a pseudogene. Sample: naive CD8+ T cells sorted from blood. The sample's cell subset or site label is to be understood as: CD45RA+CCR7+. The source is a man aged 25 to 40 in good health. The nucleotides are TGTGCCAGCAGCAAATTTCGGGGGGCGCGCACTGAAGCTTTCTTT. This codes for CASSKFRGARTEAFF.